Below are 11 T cell receptor beta chains sequenced from a single sample in a study of metastatic and nonmetastatic thyroid tumors. All patients were untreated before thyroid surgery. TCRdb re-analyzed the PCR reads through MiXCR. The top ten clones hold roughly 10% of a sample with about 93,000 clones, about 13% of them seen once. The sample was blood. The receptors derive from a female donor with papillary thyroid cancer or a benign thyroid nodule (not recorded which). Some clones in this sample may be carry-over from other donors' samples.

This clone was recorded at least ten times. In DNA, the CDR3 is TGTGCCAGCAGCCAAGGACTAGCGGGAGGGCCCTCCTACGAGCAGTACTTC. Translated, it gives CASSQGLAGGPSYEQYF. V gene TRBV4-2 combines with J gene TRBJ2-7; 14 positions agree with TRBD2. The CDR3 has 17 amino acids. Germline values: CDR1 LGHNA, CDR2 YNFKEQ. Trimming took 1 base from V and 0 from J; bases not matched to a gene: 2.

This clone was picked up many times. This chain joins TRBV20-1 and TRBJ1-5; TRBD1 matches at 12 bases. Germline CDR1 DFQATT, CDR2 SNEGSKA (reference sequence). The V segment lost 0 bases and the J segment 2 bases; nucleotides outside the gene matches: 11. The CDR3 contains 19 residues. CDR3: CSARDGGTGGIVGNQPQHF. CDR3 coding DNA: TGCAGTGCTAGAGATGGAGGGACAGGGGGCATCGTTGGCAATCAGCCCCAGCATTTT.

Ten or more counts support this clone. The J gene is TRBJ2-7, the V gene TRBV13, with TRBD2 matching 7 bases. V lost 4 bases, J lost 4 bases, and 4 bases stayed unmatched. Germline CDR1 is PRHDT and CDR2 is FYEKMQ (reference sequence). This CDR3 contains 13 residues. CDR3 in amino acids: CASSSSSGYEQYF. The CDR3 region has the DNA TGTGCCAGCAGCTCCTCTAGCGGATACGAGCAGTACTTC.

This clone occurred many times. As the CDR3 is not closed by the conserved phenylalanine or tryptophan, this likely results from a read error. This sequence joins TRBV27 and TRBJ1-6, with a possible D match to TRBD1 (5 bases). The V gene's germline CDR1 is MNHEY and CDR2 SMNVEV (reference sequence). The CDR3 totals 15 residues. Trimming removed 6 bases at V and 3 bases at J, with 12 bases between. The CDR3 reads CASRSEGLYNSPLHL. CDR3 nucleotide sequence: TGTGCCAGCAGGTCCGAGGGGCTCTATAATTCACCCCTCCACCTT.

In its sample, this clone was seen many times. The V and J genes are TRBV5-6 and TRBJ1-2; D might be TRBD1 (6 bases). CDR1 SGHDT and CDR2 YYEEEE come from the germline V gene. The V end was cut by 1 base, the J end by 2 bases, with 12 bases between. The CDR3 has 15 amino acids. CDR3 nucleotides: TGTGCCAGCAGCTTGAGAGACAGGCCCAACTATGGCTACACCTTC. It yields the protein CASSLRDRPNYGYTF.

This clone was recorded a few times. A read error may explain this, as a much larger clone is one base away. J is TRBJ2-5 and V is TRBV28, with TRBD1 as a possible D gene (5 bases). The CDR3 loop spans 13 amino acids. CDR1 is MDHEN and CDR2 is SYDVKM in the germline V gene. The CDR3 DNA reads as TGTGCCCTCGGTCAGGGTCATTTTAGGCCCCTGGACTTC. Amino acid sequence: CALGQGHFRPLDF.

The CDR3 bases are TGCAGTGCTAGAAGGGGAAACACCATATATTTT. Translation: CSARRGNTIYF. The chain links TRBV20-1 to TRBJ1-3; D unresolved. Germline-derived CDR1 and CDR2 are DFQATT and SNEGSKA (reference sequence). CDR3 length equals 11 residues. V lost 2 bases to trimming and J lost 4 bases, with 3 bases between them.

This chain uses TRBV12-3 or TRBV12-4 with TRBJ2-7, with TRBD1 matching over 9 bases. The CDR3 has 13 amino acids. Trimming took 7 bases from V and 6 from J; bases not matched to a gene: 7. CDR3 DNA: TGTGCCAGCAATCCCGGGACAGGGACCGAGCAGTACTTC. Translated: CASNPGTGTEQYF.

The chain uses TRBV28 and TRBJ2-5, with 10 bases identical to TRBD1. The germline V gene encodes CDR1 MDHEN and CDR2 SYDVKM. The CDR3 runs to 18 residues. Germline trimming cut 9 bases from V and 2 bases from J; bases unmatched to any gene: 18. This chain's CDR3 is CARNPWGQGIRGQETQYF. The CDR3 DNA follows: TGTGCCAGAAACCCGTGGGGACAGGGGATTAGGGGACAAGAGACCCAGTACTTC. The variable domain in full, completed from reference TRBV28 and TRBJ2-5, reads DVKVTQSSRYLVKRTGEKVFLECVQDMDHENMFWYRQDPGLGLRLIYFSYDVKMKEKGDIPEGYSVSREKKERFSLILESASTNQTSMYLCARNPWGQGIRGQETQYFGPGTRLLVL.

This clone has just a few counts. This sequence may be a read error, since a much larger clone differs from it by one base. The chain is built from TRBV11-1 and TRBJ2-7; 8 bases map to TRBD1. Germline CDR1 and CDR2: SGHAT and FQDESV (reference sequence). CDR3 length: 17 residues. In nucleotides, the CDR3 is TGTGCCGGCAGTCGAATACCCGGACAGGGTGAGGCTCACGAGCAGTACTTC. Protein: CAGSRIPGQGEAHEQYF.

This chain joins TRBV5-8 and TRBJ1-3, with D perhaps TRBD1 (6 bases). V lost 3 bases and J lost 2, with 15 bases in between. Germline loops: CDR1 SGHTS, CDR2 YDEGEE. The CDR3 is 16 residues long. The DNA for the CDR3 is TGTGCCAGCAGCTCCCCTCCGGGGGGCCCTGGAAACACCATATATTTT. Translated, it gives CASSSPPGGPGNTIYF. Full variable domain (rest looked up from reference TRBV5-8 and TRBJ1-3): EAGVTQSPTHLIKTRGQQATLRCSPISGHTSVYWYQQALGLGLQFLLWYDEGEERNRGNFPPRFSGRQFPNYSSELNVNALELEDSALYLCASSSPPGGPGNTIYFGEGSWLTVV.